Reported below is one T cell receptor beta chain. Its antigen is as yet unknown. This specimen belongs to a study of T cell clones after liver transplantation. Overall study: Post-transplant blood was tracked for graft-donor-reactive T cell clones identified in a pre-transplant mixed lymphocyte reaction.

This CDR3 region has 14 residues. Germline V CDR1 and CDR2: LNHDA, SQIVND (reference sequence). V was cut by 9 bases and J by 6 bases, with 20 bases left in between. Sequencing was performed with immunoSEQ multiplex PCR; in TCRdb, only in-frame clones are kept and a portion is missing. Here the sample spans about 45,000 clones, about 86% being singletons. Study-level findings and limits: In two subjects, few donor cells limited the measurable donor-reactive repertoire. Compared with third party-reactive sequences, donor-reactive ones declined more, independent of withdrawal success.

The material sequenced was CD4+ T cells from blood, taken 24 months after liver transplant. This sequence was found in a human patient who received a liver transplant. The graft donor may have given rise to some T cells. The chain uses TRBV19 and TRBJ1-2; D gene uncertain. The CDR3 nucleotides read TGTGCCAGCTTTCCTAAGGCGTCTTCCAATGGCTACACCTTC. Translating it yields CASFPKASSNGYTF.